This TCR beta chain is drawn from a study of T cells in Graves' hyperthyroidism and ophthalmopathy. Study findings and constraints: In validation, the model predicted ophthalmopathy. These predictions came a median about 6.8 months before onset.

Germline loops: CDR1 SGHTA, CDR2 FQGNSA. V dropped 3 bases and J dropped 4 bases, with 8 bases sitting between them. The CDR3 totals 13 residues. Thyroid ultrasound and orbital computed tomography, with clinical symptoms and serum thyroxine and TRAb, informed diagnoses. 8.5 to 10 ml of fresh peripheral blood supplied the PBMCs. Ten or more counts support this clonotype. What it binds is unknown. Amplification of TCR beta CDR3 regions was performed using RNA transcripts as template. Carried out on the TCR CDR3, a first-round RT-PCR used the HTBI primer set. Using its own MiXCR run on the multiplex PCR reads, TCRdb lists one record per CDR3 protein. The sample consists of about 600,000 distinct CDR3 sequences, about 14% of them appearing once.

This TCR was recovered from a woman aged 18-29 years with Graves' ophthalmopathy. Input material: blood. V is TRBV7-2 and J is TRBJ2-3; no definite D call. CDR3 DNA: TGTGCCAGCAGCTTTACAACAGCAGATACGCAGTATTTT. It yields the protein CASSFTTADTQYF.